This is a list of T cell receptor beta chains from one sample in a study of blood T cell repertoires in COVID-19. Profiling relied on immunoSEQ multiplex PCR, and the TCRdb table lists in-frame clones only, not all of them. The sample consists of approximately 150,000 clones, around 79% of them appearing once. Sequences were obtained from PBMCs or T cells enriched from blood (not recorded which). These receptors originate from an older woman in a cohort exposed to, infected with or recovered from COVID-19 (not recorded which). Both conserved end residues are trimmed from each CDR3.

TRBJ2-2,TRBV12-3/TRBV12-4,AVSWLGELF
TRBJ2-7,TRBV28,ASSFWDRHYEQY
TRBJ1-1,TRBV5-1,ASSENRGVTEAF
TRBJ2-5,TRBV10-3,ATRGASGRVERETQY
TRBJ1-4,TRBV7-9,ASSLGLAATNEKLF
TRBJ2-5,TRBV2,ASSGGLAVGAETQY
TRBJ2-1,TRBV28,ASSFVRLVNNEQF
TRBJ2-1,TRBV5-1,ASSLSGIEQF
TRBJ2-1,TRBV28,ASSHRTGSYNEQF
TRBJ2-7,TRBV15,ATSRAANYEQY
TRBJ2-5,TRBV18,ASSYGTSGLQETQY
TRBJ2-1,TRBV5-6,ASSFYFYNEQF
TRBJ2-2,TRBV12-3/TRBV12-4,ASSFTGGELF
TRBJ2-2,TRBV5-1,ASSLAPPTQTGELF
TRBJ2-1,TRBV5-1,ASSLGQGDLYNEQF
TRBJ2-3,TRBV9,ASSVASADTQY
TRBJ2-1,TRBV6-5,ASSWRESNEQF
TRBJ1-6,TRBV6-1,ASSRDRAYNSPLH
TRBJ1-1,TRBV5-4,ASSSRGNPEAF
TRBJ2-2,TRBV4-2,ASSQVIGRGTGELF
TRBJ2-7,TRBV28,ASSRGGGSGSYEQY
TRBJ2-1,TRBV13,ASSLHGARGEQF
TRBJ1-6,TRBV3-1/TRBV3-2,ASSQVAGNSPLH
TRBJ2-5,TRBV5-1,ASSPGQGRLQETQY
TRBJ1-3,TRBV4-2,ASSQAIQVSGNTIY
TRBJ1-1,TRBV5-6,ASSSLGQGNTEAF
TRBJ1-3,TRBV14,ASSSRDRGRVGNTIY
TRBJ2-7,TRBV12-3/TRBV12-4,ASSTNSYEQY
TRBJ1-5,TRBV18,ASSAAGQGNNQPQH
TRBJ2-1,TRBV19,ASKIGGRDRYNEQF
TRBJ2-3,TRBV4-1,ASSQEPGRSPDTQY
TRBJ1-3,TRBV19,ASSTGGDTPGNTIY
TRBJ2-2,TRBV7-6,ASSLAGGSTGELF
TRBJ2-7,TRBV2,ASSPSPRTSDSYEQY
TRBJ1-4,TRBV5-1,ASSLGVSNEKLF
TRBJ2-5,TRBV9,ASSLGGGPWETQY
TRBJ1-1,TRBV5-1,ASSLGGQGAAF
TRBJ1-2,TRBV3-1/TRBV3-2,ASTPGYPSYGYT
TRBJ2-2,TRBV20-1,SAKRAGELF
TRBJ1-3,TRBV28,ASSLGGSGNTIY
TRBJ2-3,TRBV11-3,ASSSSGRGDTQY
TRBJ1-1,TRBV4-2,ASSQDWSGSYTEAF
TRBJ2-2,TRBV21-1,ASWRSGELF
TRBJ2-4,TRBV11-2,ASSLTVNIQY
TRBJ2-1,TRBV5-1,ASSRGTDVLNEQF
TRBJ2-3,TRBV27,ASSFTGEDTQY
TRBJ1-2,TRBV28,ASSLGQGSYGYT
TRBJ2-7,TRBV27,ASSLSSSGIRSGHEQY
TRBJ2-1,TRBV5-1,ASSSGTSGRIYNEQF
TRBJ1-4,TRBV5-1,ASRDTDEKLF
TRBJ1-3,TRBV9,ASSAREAGNTIY
TRBJ2-7,TRBV7-2,ASSFASGSYEQY
TRBJ1-1,TRBV27,ASAREGNTEAF